This TCR beta chain was identified during a study of blood T cell repertoires in COVID-19 (dated by TCRdb to 2019 to 2021). In the study overall: The collaborator samples originated in the United States, Italy and Spain and spanned the acute and convalescent phases of COVID-19. Where HLA class I and class II types were available, the types were taken from metadata supplied by the sample provider, not from assay-based typing. The samples were drawn from the first 160 participants of the ongoing ImmuneRACE study and from under 1,500 subjects provided by 6 global collaborators. The repertoires were released in a freely available public database intended as a resource for research on the immune response to SARS-CoV-2. The prospective study material was composed of cDNA or gDNA derived from T cells, B-cell-depleted T cells, or PBMCs. The dataset comprised deeply sampled blood TCRbeta repertoires from subjects exposed to, actively infected with, or recovered from COVID-19. A de-identified subject ID, COVID-19 status, age in years and sex were almost always included in the sample metadata.

TCRbeta CDR3 regions were amplified from genomic DNA by means of the immunoSEQ Assay, a bias-controlled multiplex PCR. In the source study's methods: The number of nucleated cells in each sample was estimated from the amplification of reference gene primers within the assay. To quantify the absolute abundance of each unique TCRbeta CDR3 rearrangement, sequence reads were collapsed and filtered. Productive Simpson clonality was computed per sample as the square root of Simpson's diversity index over productive rearrangements. The table was pulled from immuneACCESS by TCRdb, which kept in-frame rearrangements only. Such tables lose some clones; where checked, under half of the loss comes from unresolved V genes, and the rest has no known cause. That table is the source of V, J and clone size, and D and trimming were worked out from the DNA. Within this sample are 220,000 or so clones, with about 89% of them counted one time only. The biggest ten clones account for under 7% of the sample.

Of note for this clone: What this receptor recognizes is not known. No per-base quality is available; no much larger clone lies one base away.

Samples from volunteer blood donors who had recovered from COVID-19 were contributed by a second Seattle source. Each collaborating institution followed its own protocols to collect whole blood in K2EDTA tubes. For TCRbeta analysis, collaborators shipped samples as frozen whole blood, isolated PBMCs, or DNA extracted from either of those sample types. Study-wide conclusions, independent of this receptor: The quantity of clinical and demographic metadata differed by source and by participant and was supplied without curation.

According to the germline V gene (reference sequence), CDR1 reads LNHDA and CDR2 reads SQIVND. The cysteine opens and the phenylalanine closes a CDR3 of 17 amino acids. The only DNA kept is the CDR3, 51 bases in frame from the first base. The junction shows trimming of 3 bases on V and 7 bases on J, and the gene matches do not reach 14 bases of it. This clonotype was sampled from a man aged 55-75 years who had recovered from COVID-19. Sequencing was performed on peripheral blood. The chain uses TRBV19 and TRBJ1-5; TRBD1 agrees with 8 junctional bases. The sequenced DNA is TGTGCCAGTAGTATGGGAGTTCGGGGACAGGACCACCAGCCCCAGCATTTT. Its protein reads: CASSMGVRGQDHQPQHF. Reference TRBV19 and TRBJ1-5 proteins supply the regions before and after the CDR3; the full variable domain is: DGGITQSPKYLFRKEGQNVTLSCEQNLNHDAMYWYRQDPGQGLRLIYYSQIVNDFQKGDIAEGYSVSREKKESFPLTVTSAQKNPTAFYLCASSMGVRGQDHQPQHFGDGTRLSIL.